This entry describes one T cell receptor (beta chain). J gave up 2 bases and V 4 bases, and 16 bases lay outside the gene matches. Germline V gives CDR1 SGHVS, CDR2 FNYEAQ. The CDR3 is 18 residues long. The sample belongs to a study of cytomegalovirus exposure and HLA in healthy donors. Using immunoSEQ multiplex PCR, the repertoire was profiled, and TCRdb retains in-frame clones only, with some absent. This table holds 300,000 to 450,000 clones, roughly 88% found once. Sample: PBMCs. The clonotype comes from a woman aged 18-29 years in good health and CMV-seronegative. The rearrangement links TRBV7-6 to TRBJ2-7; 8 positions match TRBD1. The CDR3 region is CASSSTLPLQGGPYEQYF. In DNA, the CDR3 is TGTGCCAGCAGCTCTACCCTACCTTTACAGGGGGGTCCCTACGAGCAGTACTTC. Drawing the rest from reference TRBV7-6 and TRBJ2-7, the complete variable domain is GAGVSQSPRYKVTKRGQDVALRCDPISGHVSLYWYRQALGQGPEFLTYFNYEAQQDKSGLPNDRFSAERPEGSISTLTIQRTEQRDSAMYRCASSSTLPLQGGPYEQYFGPGTRLTVT.